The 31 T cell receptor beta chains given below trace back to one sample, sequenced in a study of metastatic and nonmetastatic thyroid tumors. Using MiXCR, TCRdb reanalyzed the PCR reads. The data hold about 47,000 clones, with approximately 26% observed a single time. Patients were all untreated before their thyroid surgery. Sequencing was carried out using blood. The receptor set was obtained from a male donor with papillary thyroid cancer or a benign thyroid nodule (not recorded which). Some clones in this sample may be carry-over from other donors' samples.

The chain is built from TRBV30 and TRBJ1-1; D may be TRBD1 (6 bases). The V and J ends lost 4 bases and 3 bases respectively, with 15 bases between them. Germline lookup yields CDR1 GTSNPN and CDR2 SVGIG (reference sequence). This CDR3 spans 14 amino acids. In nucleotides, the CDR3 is TGTGCCTGGACGATGAACAGGGTCTACACTGAAGCTTTCTTT. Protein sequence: CAWTMNRVYTEAFF.

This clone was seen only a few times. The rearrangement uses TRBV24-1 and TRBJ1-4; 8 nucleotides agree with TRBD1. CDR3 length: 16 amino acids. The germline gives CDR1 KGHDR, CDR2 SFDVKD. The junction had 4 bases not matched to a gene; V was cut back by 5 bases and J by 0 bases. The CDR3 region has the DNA TGTGCCACCAGTGGCTCGACAGGGGCAACTAATGAAAAACTGTTTTTT. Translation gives CATSGSTGATNEKLFF.

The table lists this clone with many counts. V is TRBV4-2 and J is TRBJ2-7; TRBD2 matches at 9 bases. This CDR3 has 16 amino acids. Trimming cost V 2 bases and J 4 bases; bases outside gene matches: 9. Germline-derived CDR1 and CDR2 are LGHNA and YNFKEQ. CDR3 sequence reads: CASSQSVAGEGYEQYF. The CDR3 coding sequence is TGTGCCAGCAGCCAATCGGTAGCGGGAGAGGGGTACGAGCAGTACTTC.

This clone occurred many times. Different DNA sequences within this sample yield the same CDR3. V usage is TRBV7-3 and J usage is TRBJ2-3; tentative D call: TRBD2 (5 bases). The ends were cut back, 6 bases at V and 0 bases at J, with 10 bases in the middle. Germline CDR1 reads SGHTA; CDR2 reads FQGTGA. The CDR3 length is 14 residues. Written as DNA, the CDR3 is TGTGCCAGCAGACCAGCGGCCAGCACAGATACGCAGTATTTT. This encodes CASRPAASTDTQYF.

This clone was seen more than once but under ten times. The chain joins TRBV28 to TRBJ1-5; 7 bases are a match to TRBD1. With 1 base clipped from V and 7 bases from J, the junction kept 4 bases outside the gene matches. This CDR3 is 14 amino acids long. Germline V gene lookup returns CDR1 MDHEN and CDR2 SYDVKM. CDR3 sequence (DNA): TGTGCCAGCAGTTTATCACAGGGGTTCCAGCCCCAGCATTTT. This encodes CASSLSQGFQPQHF.

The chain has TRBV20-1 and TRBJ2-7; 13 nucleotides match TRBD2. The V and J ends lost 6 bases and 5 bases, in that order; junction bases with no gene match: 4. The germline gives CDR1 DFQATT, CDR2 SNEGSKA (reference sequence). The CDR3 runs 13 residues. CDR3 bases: TGCAGTGCGGGGACTAGCGGGGCCCACGAGCAGTACTTC. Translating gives CSAGTSGAHEQYF.

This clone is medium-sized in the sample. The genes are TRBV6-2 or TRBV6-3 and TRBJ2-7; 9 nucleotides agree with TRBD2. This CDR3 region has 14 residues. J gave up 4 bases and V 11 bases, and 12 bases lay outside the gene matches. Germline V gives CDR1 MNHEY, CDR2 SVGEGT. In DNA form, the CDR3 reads TGTGCCGGGCTAAGAATAGCGGGAGTGTACGAGCAGTACTTC. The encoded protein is CAGLRIAGVYEQYF.

The CDR3 DNA reads as TGCAGTGCCCTGTTCAGGGACTACGAGCAGTACGTC. This gives the protein CSALFRDYEQYV. The chain combines TRBV20-1 with TRBJ2-7; TRBD1 is a possible D gene (5 bases). The germline gives CDR1 DFQATT, CDR2 SNEGSKA (reference sequence). The V gene lost 6 bases and the J gene lost 3 bases, with 12 bases spanning the gap. The CDR3 consists of 12 residues.

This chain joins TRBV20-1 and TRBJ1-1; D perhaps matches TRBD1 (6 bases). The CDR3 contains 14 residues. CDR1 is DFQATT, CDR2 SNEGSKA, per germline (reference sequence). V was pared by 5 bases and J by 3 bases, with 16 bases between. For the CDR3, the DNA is TGCAGTGCTGAATCGCAGGACAGACACACTGAAGCTTTCTTT. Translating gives CSAESQDRHTEAFF.

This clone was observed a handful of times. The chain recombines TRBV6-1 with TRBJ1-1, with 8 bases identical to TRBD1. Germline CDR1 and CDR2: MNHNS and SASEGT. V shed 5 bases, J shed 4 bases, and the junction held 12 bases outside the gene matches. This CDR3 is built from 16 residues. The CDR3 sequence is CASSPLRAGGFTEAFF. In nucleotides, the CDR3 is TGTGCCAGCAGTCCCCTAAGGGCAGGGGGCTTCACTGAAGCTTTCTTT.

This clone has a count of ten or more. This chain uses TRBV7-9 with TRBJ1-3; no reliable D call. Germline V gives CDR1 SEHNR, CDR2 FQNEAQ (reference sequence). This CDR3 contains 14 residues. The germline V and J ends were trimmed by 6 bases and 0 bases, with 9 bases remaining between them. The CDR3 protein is CASRGLSSGNTIYF. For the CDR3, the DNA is TGTGCCAGCAGAGGACTGAGCTCTGGAAACACCATATATTTT. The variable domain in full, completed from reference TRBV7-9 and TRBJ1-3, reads DTGVSQNPRHKITKRGQNVTFRCDPISEHNRLYWYRQTLGQGPEFLTYFQNEAQLEKSRLLSDRFSAERPKGSFSTLEIQRTEQGDSAMYLCASRGLSSGNTIYFGEGSWLTVV.

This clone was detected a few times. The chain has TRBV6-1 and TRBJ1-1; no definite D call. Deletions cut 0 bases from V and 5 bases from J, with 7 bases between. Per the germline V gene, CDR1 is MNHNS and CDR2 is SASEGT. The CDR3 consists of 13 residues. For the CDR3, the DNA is TGTGCCAGCAGTGAAGCTGAGGATACTGAAGCTTTCTTT. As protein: CASSEAEDTEAFF.

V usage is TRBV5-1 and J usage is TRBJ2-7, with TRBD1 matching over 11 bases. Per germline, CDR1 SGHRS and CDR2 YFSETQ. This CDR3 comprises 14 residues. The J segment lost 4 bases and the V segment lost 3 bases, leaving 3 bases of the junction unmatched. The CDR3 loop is CASSSGQGAYEQYF. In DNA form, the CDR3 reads TGCGCCAGCAGCTCCGGACAGGGGGCTTACGAGCAGTACTTC. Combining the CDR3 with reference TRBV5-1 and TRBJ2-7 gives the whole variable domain KAGVTQTPRYLIKTRGQQVTLSCSPISGHRSVSWYQQTPGQGLQFLFEYFSETQRNKGNFPGRFSGRQFSNSRSEMNVSTLELGDSALYLCASSSGQGAYEQYFGPGTRLTVT.

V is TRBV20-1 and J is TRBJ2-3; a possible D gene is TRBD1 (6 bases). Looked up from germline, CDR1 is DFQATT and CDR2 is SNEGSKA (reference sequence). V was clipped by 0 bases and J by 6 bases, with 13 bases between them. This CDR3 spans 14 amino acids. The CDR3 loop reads CSARDPGTGDTQYF. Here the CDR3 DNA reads TGCAGTGCTAGAGATCCGGGAACAGGGGATACGCAGTATTTT.

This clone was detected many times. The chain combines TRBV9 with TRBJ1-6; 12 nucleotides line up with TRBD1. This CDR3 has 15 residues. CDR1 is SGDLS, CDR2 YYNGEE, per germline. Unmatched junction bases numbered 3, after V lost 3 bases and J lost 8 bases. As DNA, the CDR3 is TGTGCCAGCAGCGACCGGGACAGGGGGCATTCACCCCTCCACTTT. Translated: CASSDRDRGHSPLHF.

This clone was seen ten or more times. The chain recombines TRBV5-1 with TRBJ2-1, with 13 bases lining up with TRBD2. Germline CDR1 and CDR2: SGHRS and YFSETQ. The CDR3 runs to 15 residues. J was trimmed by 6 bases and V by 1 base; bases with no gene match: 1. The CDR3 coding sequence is TGCGCCAGCAGCTTGTGGACTAGCGGGAGCAATGAGCAGTTCTTC. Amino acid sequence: CASSLWTSGSNEQFF.

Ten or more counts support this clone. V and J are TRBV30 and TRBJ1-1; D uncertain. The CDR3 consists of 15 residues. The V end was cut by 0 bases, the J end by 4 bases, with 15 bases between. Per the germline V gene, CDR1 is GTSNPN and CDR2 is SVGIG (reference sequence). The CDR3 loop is CAWSVLWGISTEAFF. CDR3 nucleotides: TGTGCCTGGAGTGTACTTTGGGGAATAAGCACTGAAGCTTTCTTT.

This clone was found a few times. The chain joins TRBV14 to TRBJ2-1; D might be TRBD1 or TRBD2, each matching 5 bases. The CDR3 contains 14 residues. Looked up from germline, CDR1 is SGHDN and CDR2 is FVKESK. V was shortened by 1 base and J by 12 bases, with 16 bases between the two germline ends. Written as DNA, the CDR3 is TGTGCCAGCAGCCAAGTAGGGGCGGGTGGTGGGCAGTTCTTC. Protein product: CASSQVGAGGGQFF.

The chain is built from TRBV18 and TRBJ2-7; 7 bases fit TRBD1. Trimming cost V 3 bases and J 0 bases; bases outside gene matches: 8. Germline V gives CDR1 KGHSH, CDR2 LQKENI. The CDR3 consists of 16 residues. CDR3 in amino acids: CASSPPGDRDSYEQYF. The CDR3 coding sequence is TGTGCCAGCTCACCTCCCGGGGACAGAGACTCCTACGAGCAGTACTTC.

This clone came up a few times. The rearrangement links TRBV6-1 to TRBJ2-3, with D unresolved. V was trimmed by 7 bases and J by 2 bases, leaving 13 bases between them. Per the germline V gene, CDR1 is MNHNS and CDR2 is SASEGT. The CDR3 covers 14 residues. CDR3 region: CASTDARTTDTQYF. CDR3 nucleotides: TGTGCCAGCACCGACGCCAGAACCACAGATACGCAGTATTTT.

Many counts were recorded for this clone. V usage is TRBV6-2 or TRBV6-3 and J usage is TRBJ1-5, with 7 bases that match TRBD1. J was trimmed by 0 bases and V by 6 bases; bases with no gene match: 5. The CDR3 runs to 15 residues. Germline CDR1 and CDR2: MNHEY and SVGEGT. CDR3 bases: TGTGCCAGCAGGGGACAGTCGTATAGCAATCAGCCCCAGCATTTT. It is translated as CASRGQSYSNQPQHF.

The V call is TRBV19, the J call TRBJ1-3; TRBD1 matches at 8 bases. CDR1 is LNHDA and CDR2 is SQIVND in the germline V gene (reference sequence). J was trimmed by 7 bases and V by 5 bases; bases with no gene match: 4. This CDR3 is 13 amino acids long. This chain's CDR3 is CASSRTGMNTIYF. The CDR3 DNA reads TGTGCCAGTAGTCGGACAGGGATGAACACCATATATTTT.

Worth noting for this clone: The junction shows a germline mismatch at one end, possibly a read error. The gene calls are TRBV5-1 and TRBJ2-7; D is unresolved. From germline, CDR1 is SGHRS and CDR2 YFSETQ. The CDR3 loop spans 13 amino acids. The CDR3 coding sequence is TGCGCCAGCAGCCTAATAGGTGTCTACGATCAGTACTTC. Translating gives CASSLIGVYDQYF.

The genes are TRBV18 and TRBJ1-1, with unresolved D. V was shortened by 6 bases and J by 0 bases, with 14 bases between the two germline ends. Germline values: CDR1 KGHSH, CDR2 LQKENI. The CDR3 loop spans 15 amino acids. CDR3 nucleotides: TGTGCCAGCTCCCTAGACCAGTCCTTGAACACTGAAGCTTTCTTT. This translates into CASSLDQSLNTEAFF.

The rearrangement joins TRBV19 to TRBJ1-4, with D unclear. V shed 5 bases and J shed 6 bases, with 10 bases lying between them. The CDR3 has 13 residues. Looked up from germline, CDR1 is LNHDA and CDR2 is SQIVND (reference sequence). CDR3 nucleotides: TGTGCCAGTAGTGATGGGAACTATGAAAAACTGTTTTTT. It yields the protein CASSDGNYEKLFF.

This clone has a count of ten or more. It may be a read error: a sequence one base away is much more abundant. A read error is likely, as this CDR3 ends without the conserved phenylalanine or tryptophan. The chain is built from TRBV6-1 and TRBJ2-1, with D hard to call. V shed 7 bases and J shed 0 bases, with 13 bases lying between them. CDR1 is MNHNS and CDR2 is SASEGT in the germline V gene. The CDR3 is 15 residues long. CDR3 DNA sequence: TGTGCCAGCATCCTTGCGGCGAACTCCTACAATGAGCAGTTCTTA. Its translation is CASILAANSYNEQFL.

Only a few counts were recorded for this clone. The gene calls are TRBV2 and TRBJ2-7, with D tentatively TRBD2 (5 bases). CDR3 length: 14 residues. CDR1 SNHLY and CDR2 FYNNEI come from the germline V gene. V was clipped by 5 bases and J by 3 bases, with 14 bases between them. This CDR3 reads CASSYSVTYYEQYF. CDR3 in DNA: TGTGCCAGCAGTTATAGCGTAACATACTACGAGCAGTACTTC.

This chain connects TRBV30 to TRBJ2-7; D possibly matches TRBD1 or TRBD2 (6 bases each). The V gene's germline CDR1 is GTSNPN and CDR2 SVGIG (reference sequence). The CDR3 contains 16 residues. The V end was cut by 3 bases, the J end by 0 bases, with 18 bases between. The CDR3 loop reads CAWSQVGGPLSYEQYF. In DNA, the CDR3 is TGTGCCTGGAGCCAAGTGGGGGGCCCCCTCTCCTACGAGCAGTACTTC.

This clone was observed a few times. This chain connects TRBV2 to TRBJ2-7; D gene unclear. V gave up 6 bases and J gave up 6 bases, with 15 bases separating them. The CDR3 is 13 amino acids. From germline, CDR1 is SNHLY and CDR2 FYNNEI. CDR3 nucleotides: TGTGCCAGCAGGGAAACGAATCTGGGCGAGCAGTACTTC. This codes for CASRETNLGEQYF.

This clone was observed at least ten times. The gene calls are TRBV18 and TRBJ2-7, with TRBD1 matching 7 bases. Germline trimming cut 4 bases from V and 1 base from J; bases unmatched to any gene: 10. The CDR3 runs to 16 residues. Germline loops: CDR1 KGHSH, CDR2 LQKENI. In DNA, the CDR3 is TGTGCCAGCTCACTACGATCCGGGACAGCATCCTACGAGCAGTACTTC. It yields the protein CASSLRSGTASYEQYF.

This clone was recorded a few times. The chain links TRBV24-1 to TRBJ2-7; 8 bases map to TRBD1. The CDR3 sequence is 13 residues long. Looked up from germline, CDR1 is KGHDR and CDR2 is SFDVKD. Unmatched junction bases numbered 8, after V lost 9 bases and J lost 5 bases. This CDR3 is CATSGQGRDEQYF. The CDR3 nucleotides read TGTGCCACCTCCGGACAGGGTCGCGACGAGCAGTACTTC.